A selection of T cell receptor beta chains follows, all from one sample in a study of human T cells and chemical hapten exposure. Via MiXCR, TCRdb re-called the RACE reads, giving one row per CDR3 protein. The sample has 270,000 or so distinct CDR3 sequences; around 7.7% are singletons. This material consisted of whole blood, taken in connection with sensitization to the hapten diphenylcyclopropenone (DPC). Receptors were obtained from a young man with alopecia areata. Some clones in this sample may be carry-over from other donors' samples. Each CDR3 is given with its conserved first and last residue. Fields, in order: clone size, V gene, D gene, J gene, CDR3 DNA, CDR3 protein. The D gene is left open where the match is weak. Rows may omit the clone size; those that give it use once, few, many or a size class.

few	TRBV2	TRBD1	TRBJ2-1	TGTGCCACCCCCCACCGACAGGGAACGGACAATGAGCAGTTCTTC	CATPHRQGTDNEQFF
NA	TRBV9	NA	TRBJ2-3	TGTGCCAGCAGCTTGGGGGGGACACCCAGCACAGATACGCAGTATTTT	CASSLGGTPSTDTQYF
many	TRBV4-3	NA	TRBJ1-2	TGCGCCAGCAGCCAAGATCGGGGGGCTAACTATGGCTACACCTTC	CASSQDRGANYGYTF
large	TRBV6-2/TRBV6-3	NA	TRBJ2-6	TGTGCCAGCGGAATCCCTCCGGGAGTTTATTCTGGGGCCAACGTCCTGACTTTC	CASGIPPGVYSGANVLTF
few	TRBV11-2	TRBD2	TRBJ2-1	TGTGCCAGCAGCCCCGGGACTAGCGCTTACAATGAGCAGTTCTTC	CASSPGTSAYNEQFF
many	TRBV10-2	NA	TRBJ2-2	TGCGCCACGGACCGCACCGGGGAGCTGTTTTTT	CATDRTGELFF
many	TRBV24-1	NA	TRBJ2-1	TGTGCCACCAGTGATTTGGGGGTGATGTTCTTC	CATSDLGVMFF
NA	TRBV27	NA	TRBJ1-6	TGTGCCAGCAGTTTATCACGGGGCGAGTGTAATTCACCCCTCCACTTT	CASSLSRGECNSPLHF
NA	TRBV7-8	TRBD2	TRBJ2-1	TGTGCCAGCAGCTTATTTATTTCCGGACTAGCAGACAATGAGCAGTTCTTC	CASSLFISGLADNEQFF
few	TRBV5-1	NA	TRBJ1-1	TGCGCCAGCAGCTTTCAGGGGTCTGCCACTGAAGCTTTCTTT	CASSFQGSATEAFF
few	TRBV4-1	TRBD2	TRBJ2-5	TGCGCCAGCAGCCAAGATCTGGGCGGGGGGGCCGGAGAGACCCAGTACTTC	CASSQDLGGGAGETQYF
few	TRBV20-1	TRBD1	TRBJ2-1	TGCAGTGCTAGCGCCGGCCGGACAGGCGACAATGAGCAGTTCTTC	CSASAGRTGDNEQFF
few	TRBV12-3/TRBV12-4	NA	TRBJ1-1	TGTGCCAGCAGTTTCGGGGGGCAGAACACTGAAGCTTTCTTT	CASSFGGQNTEAFF
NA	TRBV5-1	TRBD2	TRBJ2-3	TGCGCCAGCAGCCCCTTACTAGCGGGGTTCGACGTTACCTATTTAATCACAGATACGCAGTATTTT	CASSPLLAGFDVTYLITDTQYF
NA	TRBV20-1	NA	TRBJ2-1	TGCAGTGCTAGTATAGCCAATGAGCAGTTCTTC	CSASIANEQFF
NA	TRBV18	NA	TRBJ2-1	TGTGCCAGCTCACCCCCAAGACAGAGCTCCTACAATGAGCAGTTCTTC	CASSPPRQSSYNEQFF
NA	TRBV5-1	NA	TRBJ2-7	TGCGCCAGCAGCTTGGTTGAGGAGGAGCAGTACTTC	CASSLVEEEQYF
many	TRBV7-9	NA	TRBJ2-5	TGTGCCATCACCGGGGGCCAAGAGACCCAGTACTTC	CAITGGQETQYF
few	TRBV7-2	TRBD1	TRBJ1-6	TGTGCCAGCAGCTCCTTTTTTAGGACAGGTGGTAGTTATAATTCACCCCTCCACTTT	CASSSFFRTGGSYNSPLHF
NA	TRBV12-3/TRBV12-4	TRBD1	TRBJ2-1	TGTGCCAGCAGTTCCCCACGGACAGGGAAGGGTGAGCAGTTCTTC	CASSSPRTGKGEQFF
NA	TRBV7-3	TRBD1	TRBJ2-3	TGTGCCAGCAGGCTCATCCGGGACAGTCACCCAGATACGCAGTATTTT	CASRLIRDSHPDTQYF
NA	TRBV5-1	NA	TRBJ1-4	TGCGCCAGCAGCTCCCGGAACAACGATGAAAAACTGTTTTTT	CASSSRNNDEKLFF
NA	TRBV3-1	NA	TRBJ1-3	TGTGCCAGCAGCACGGGACACCATTCTGGAAACACCATATATTTT	CASSTGHHSGNTIYF
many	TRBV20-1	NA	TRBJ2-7	TGCAGTGCCCGGACGGCCTACTCCTACGAGCAGTACTTC	CSARTAYSYEQYF
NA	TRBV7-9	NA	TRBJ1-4	TGTGCCAGCAGGGCCCGCGACAGTAGAAATGAAAAACTGTTTTTT	CASRARDSRNEKLFF
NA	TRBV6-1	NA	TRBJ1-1	TGTGCCAGCGCTACTAACAAGGACACTGAAGCTTTCTTT	CASATNKDTEAFF
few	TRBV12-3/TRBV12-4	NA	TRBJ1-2	TGTGCCAGCAAAGGGGGACATGCCATTAACTATGGCTACACCTTC	CASKGGHAINYGYTF
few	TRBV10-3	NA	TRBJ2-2	TGTGCCATCAGGCGGGACAGATACACCGGGGAGCCGTTTTTT	CAIRRDRYTGEPFF
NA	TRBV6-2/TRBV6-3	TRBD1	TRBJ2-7	TGTGCCAGCGTCTTTTCCGGGACAGACTCCTACGAGCAGTACTTC	CASVFSGTDSYEQYF
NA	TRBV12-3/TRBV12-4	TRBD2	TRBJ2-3	TGTGCCAGCAGTCCTCCGCTAGCGGGGGGGGTCGATACGCAGTATTTT	CASSPPLAGGVDTQYF
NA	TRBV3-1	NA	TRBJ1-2	TGTGCCAGCAGCCAAGATGATAGCCAGGGACCTACCTATGGCTACACCTTC	CASSQDDSQGPTYGYTF
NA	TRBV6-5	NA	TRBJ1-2	TGTGCCAGCAGTTACTCGAGGTCTGGGTCCGGCTATGGCTACACCTTC	CASSYSRSGSGYGYTF
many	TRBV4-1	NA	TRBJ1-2	TGCGCCAGCAGCCCCCCGGGCCTCTATGGCTACACCTTC	CASSPPGLYGYTF
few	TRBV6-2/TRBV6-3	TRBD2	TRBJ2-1	TGTGCCAGCAGTTACTCGACGGGGGGAGAACAGTTCTTC	CASSYSTGGEQFF
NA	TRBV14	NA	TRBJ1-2	TGTGCCAGCAGCCAAGTGGCAGGGGCCGGCTATGGCTACACCTTC	CASSQVAGAGYGYTF
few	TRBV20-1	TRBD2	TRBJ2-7	TGCAGTGCTCTCGGACTAGTCGAGCAGTACTTC	CSALGLVEQYF
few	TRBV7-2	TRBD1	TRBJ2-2	TGTGCCAGCAGGGCACAGGGGGCGTACACCGGGGAGCTGTTTTTT	CASRAQGAYTGELFF
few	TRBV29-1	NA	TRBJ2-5	TGCAGCGTTGGATGGGGGGAGACCCAGTACTTC	CSVGWGETQYF
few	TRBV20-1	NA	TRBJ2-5	TGCAGTGCCCCTCAACCACCTTCACAAGAGACCCAGTACTTC	CSAPQPPSQETQYF
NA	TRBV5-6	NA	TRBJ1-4	TGTGCCAGCAGCTACAGCGACAGGATCTCTAATGAAAAACTGTTTTTT	CASSYSDRISNEKLFF
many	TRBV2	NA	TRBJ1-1	TGTGCCAGCAGTCTTCGGTCCGGAATCACTGAAGCTTTCTTT	CASSLRSGITEAFF
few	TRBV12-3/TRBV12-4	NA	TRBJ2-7	TGTGCCAGCAGCACCTACATGACTAGTTCCTCCGAGCAGTACTTC	CASSTYMTSSSEQYF
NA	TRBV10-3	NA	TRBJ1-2	TGTGCCATCAGTGAGTCGCGGGGTAGATATGGCTACACCTTC	CAISESRGRYGYTF
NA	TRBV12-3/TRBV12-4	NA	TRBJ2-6	TGTGCCAGCAGTCCTGGAAGTTTCGGGGCCAACGTCCTGACTTTC	CASSPGSFGANVLTF
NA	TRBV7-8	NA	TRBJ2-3	TGTGCCAGCAGCTCACTCGGGGGGACAGGACGCACAGATACGCAGTATTTT	CASSSLGGTGRTDTQYF
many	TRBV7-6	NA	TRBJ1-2	TGTGCCAGCAGCCTTGACGGAAACTATGGCTACACCTTC	CASSLDGNYGYTF
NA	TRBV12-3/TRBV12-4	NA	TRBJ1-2	TGTGCCAGCAGGTCCCCAGGCAACTATGGCTACACCTTC	CASRSPGNYGYTF
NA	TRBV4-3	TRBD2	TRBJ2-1	TGCGCCAGCAGCCAAGGCGGGGGGATCACATCTAATGAGCAGTTCTTC	CASSQGGGITSNEQFF
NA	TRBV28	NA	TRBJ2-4	TGTGCCAGCAGTTTTCCTGGTTATGACTGGGCCTTGGGGGCTGTCAAAAACATTCAGTACTTC	CASSFPGYDWALGAVKNIQYF
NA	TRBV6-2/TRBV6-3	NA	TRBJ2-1	TGTGCCAGCAGTTACGCTAGCAGCTCCTACAATGAGCAGTTCTTC	CASSYASSSYNEQFF
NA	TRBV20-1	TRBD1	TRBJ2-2	TGCAGTGCTGCAGACAGGGGGCGGTCCGGGGAGCTGTTTTTT	CSAADRGRSGELFF
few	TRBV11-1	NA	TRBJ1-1	TGTGCCAGCAGCTTAGGAGATGAACGGAACACTGAAGCTTTCTTT	CASSLGDERNTEAFF
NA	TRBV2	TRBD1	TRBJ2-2	TGTGCCAGCAGTTTCCGGACAGGGAACACCGGGGAGCTGTTTTTT	CASSFRTGNTGELFF